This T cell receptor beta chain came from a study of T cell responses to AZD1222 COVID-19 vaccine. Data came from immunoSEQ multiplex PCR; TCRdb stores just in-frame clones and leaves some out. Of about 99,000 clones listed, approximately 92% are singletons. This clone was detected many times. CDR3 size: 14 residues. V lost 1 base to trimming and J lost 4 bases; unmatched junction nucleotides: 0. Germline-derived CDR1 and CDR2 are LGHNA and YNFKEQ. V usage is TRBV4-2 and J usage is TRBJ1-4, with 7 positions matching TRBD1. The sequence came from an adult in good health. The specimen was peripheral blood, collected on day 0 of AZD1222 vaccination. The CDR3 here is CASSQGQGNEKLFF. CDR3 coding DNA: TGTGCCAGCAGCCAAGGACAGGGTAATGAAAAACTGTTTTTT.